This TCR beta chain was identified in a study of CD4 and CD8 cells across lung adenocarcinoma regions. CDR1 is MNHNS, CDR2 SASEGT, per germline. There are 17 residues in the CDR3. Localized lung adenocarcinoma, a non-small cell lung cancer, affected the donors. In TCRdb, the PCR reads were re-called with MiXCR into one record per CDR3 protein. The profile shows about 4,600 distinct CDR3 sequences, 45% of them singletons. Sequenced sample: CD4+ T cells from the margin of a lung tumor. This receptor was obtained from a female donor with lung adenocarcinoma. The CD4 and CD8 labels of this study may be unreliable. The chain recombines TRBV6-1 with TRBJ2-1, with 9 bases identical to TRBD1. Near its end, the DNA agrees better with TRBJ2-7, so the J call may be wrong. The DNA of the CDR3 is TGTGCCAGGAGCGGGGAGGGGGCCGGGACAGGGTGGGACGCGCAGTACTTC. It encodes CARSGEGAGTGWDAQYF.